This TCR beta chain was retrieved from a study of neurological immune-mediated disorders. Study results and limitations: None of the CDR3 amino acid sequences of expanded clones were shared across subjects, and this suggested private repertoires in all groups. Falling below healthy controls, multiple sclerosis showed the least TCR clonal expansion, while HTLV-1-associated myelopathy showed the most.

This clonotype was seen many times. Its antigen remains unknown. TCRdb itself ran the 5' RACE reads through MiXCR, one entry per CDR3 protein. This sample has approximately 40,000 distinct CDR3 sequences, with about 13% found just once. Material: PBMCs. This TCR derives from a female donor in good health.

The CDR3 bases are TGTGCCAGCACCGGGACTAGCGGGGGGAGGCAGTTCTTC. Its protein is CASTGTSGGRQFF. The J gene is TRBJ2-1, the V gene TRBV7-2; 15 bases line up with TRBD2. Germline V lookup: CDR1 SGHTA, CDR2 FQGNSA. The CDR3 has 13 residues. J was trimmed by 12 bases and V by 7 bases; bases with no gene match: 4.